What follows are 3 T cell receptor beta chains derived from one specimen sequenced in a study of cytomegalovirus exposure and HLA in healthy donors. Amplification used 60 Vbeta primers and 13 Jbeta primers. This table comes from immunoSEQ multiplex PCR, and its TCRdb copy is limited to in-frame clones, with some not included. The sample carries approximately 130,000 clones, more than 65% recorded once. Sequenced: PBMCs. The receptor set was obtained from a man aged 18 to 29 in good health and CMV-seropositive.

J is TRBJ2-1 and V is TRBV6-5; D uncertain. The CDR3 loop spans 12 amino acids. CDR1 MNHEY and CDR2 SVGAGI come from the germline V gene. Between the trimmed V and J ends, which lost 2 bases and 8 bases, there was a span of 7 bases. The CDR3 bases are TGTGCCAGCAGTTACAACGGAGATGAGCAGTTCTTC. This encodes CASSYNGDEQFF.

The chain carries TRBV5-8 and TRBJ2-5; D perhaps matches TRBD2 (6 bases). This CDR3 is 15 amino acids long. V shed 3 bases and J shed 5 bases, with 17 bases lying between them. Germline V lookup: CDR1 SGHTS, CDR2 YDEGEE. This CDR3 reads CASSWAGGGAETQYF. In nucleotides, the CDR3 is TGTGCCAGCAGCTGGGCGGGTGGCGGGGCGGAGACCCAGTACTTC.

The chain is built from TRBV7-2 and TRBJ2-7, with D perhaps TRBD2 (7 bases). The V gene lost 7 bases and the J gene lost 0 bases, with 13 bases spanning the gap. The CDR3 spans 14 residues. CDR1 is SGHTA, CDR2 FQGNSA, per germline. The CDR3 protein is CASNQGTNSYEQYF. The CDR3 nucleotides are TGTGCCAGCAATCAGGGGACTAACTCCTACGAGCAGTACTTC.